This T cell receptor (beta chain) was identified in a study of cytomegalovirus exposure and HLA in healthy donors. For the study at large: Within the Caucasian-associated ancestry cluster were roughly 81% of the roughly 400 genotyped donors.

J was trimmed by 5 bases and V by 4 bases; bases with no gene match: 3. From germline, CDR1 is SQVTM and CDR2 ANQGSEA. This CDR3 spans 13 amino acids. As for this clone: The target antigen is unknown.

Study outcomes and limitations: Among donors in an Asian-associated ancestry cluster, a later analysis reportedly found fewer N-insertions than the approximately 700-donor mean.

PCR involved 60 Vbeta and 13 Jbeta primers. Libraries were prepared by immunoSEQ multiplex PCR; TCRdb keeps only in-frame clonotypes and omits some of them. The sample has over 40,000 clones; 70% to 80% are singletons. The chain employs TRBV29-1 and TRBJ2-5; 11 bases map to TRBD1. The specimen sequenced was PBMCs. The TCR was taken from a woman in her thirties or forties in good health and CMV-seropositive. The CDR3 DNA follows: TGCAGCGTTGGGACAGGGGGCACTGAGACCCAGTACTTC. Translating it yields CSVGTGGTETQYF.